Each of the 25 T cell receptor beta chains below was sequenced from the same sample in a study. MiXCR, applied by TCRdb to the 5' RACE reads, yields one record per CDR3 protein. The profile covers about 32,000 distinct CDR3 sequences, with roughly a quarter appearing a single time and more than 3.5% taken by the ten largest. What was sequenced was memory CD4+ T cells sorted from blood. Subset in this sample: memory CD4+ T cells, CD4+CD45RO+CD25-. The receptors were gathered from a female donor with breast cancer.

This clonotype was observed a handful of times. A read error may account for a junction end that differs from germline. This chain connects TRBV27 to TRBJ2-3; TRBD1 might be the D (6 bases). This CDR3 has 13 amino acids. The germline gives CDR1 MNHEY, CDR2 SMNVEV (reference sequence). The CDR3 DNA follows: TGTGCCGGCAGTCAGGACAGCGCAGATACGCAGTATTTT. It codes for CAGSQDSADTQYF.

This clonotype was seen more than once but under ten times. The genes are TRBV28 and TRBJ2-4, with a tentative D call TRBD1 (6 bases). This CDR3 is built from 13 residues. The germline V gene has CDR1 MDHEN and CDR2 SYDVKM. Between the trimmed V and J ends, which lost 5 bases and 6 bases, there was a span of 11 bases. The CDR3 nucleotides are TGTGCCAGCAGTCCCCGGGACATAAACATTCAGTACTTC. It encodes CASSPRDINIQYF.

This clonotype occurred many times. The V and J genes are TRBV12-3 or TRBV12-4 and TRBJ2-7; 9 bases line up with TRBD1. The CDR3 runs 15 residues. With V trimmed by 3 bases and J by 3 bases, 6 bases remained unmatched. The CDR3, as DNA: TGTGCCAGCAGTTTCGGACGGACAGGGGTCTACGAGCAGTACTTC. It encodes CASSFGRTGVYEQYF.

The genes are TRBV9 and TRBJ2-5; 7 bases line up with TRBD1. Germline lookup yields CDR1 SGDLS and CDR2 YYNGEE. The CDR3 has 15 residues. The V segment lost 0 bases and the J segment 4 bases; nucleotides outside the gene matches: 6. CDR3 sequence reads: CASSVDEAGGETQYF. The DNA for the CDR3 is TGTGCCAGCAGCGTAGATGAGGCAGGGGGAGAGACCCAGTACTTC.

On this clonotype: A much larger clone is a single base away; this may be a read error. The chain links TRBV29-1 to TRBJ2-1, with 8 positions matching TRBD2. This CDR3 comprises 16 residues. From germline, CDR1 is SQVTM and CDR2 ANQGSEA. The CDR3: CSGERGLPFPYNEQIF. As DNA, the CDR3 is TGCAGCGGAGAGCGGGGGCTCCCTTTTCCCTACAATGAGCAGATCTTC.

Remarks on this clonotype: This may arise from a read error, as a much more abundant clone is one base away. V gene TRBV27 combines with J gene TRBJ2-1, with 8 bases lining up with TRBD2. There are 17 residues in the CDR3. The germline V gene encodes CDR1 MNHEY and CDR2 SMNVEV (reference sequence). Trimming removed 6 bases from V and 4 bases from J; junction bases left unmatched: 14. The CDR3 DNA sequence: TGTGCCAGCAGCCGCCCCCATAGCGGGATTAAGTACAATGAGCAGTTCTTC. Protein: CASSRPHSGIKYNEQFF.

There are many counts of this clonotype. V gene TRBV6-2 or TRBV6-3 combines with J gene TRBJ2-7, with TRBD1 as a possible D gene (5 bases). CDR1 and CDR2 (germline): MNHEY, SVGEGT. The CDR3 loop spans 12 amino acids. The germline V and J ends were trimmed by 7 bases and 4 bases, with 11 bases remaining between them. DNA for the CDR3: TGTGCCAGCACCCAGGGTGGGTACGAGCAGTACTTC. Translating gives CASTQGGYEQYF.

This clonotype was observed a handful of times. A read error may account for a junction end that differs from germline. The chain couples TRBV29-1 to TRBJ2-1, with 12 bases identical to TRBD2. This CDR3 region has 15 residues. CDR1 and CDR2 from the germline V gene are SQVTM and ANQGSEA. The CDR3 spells CSVEILAGGREPSLF. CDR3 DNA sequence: TGCAGCGTTGAAATACTAGCGGGAGGCCGCGAACCTTCCCTCTTC.

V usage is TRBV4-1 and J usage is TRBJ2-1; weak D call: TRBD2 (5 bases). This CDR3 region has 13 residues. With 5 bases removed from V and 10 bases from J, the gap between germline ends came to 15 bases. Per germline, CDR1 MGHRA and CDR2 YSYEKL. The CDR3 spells CASSTEGNLEQFF. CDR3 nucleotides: TGCGCCAGCAGCACCGAGGGAAATCTAGAGCAGTTCTTC.

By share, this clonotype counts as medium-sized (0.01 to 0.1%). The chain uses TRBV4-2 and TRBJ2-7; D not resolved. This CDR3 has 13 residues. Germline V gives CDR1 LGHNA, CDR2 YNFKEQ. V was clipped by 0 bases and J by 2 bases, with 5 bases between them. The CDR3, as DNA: TGTGCCAGCAGCCAAGATCGTCCCTACGAGCAGTACTTC. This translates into CASSQDRPYEQYF.

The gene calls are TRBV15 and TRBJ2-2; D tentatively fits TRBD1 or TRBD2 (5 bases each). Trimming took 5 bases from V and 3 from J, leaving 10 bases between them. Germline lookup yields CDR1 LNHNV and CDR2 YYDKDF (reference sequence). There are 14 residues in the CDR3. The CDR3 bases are TGTGCCACCAGCGGGGGTGGCTACACCGGGGAGCTGTTTTTT. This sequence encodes CATSGGGYTGELFF. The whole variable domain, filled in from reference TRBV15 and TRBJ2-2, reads DAMVIQNPRYQVTQFGKPVTLSCSQTLNHNVMYWYQQKSSQAPKLLFHYYDKDFNNEADTPDNFQSRRPNTSFCFLDIRSPGLGDTAMYLCATSGGGYTGELFFGEGSRLTVL.

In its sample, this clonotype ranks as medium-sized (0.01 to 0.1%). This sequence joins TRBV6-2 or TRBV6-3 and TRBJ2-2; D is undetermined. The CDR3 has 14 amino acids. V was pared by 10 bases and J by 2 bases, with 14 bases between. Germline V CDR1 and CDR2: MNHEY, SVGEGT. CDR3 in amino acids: CATSPGHNTGELFF. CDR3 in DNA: TGTGCCACTTCCCCCGGGCACAACACCGGGGAGCTGTTTTTT.

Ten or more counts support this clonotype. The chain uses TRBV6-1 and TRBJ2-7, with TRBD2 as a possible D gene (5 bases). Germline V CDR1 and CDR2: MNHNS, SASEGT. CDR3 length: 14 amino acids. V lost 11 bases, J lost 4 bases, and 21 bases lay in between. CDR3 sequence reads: CAAEGAGFIYEQYF. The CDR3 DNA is TGTGCCGCCGAAGGCGCGGGCTTTATTTACGAGCAGTACTTC.

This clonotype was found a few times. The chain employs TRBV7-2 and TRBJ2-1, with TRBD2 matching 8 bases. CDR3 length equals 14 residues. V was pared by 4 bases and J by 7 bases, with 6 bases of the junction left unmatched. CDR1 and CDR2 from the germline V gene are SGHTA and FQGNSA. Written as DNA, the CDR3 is TGTGCCAGCAGCTCTCGGGGGGGCCGTAATGAGCAGTTCTTC. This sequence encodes CASSSRGGRNEQFF.

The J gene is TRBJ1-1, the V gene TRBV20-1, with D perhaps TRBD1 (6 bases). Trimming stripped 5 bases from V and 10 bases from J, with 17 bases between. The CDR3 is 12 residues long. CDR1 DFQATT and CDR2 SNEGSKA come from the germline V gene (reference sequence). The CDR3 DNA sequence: TGCAGTGCTTACACGGGGGCAGGAGGAGCTTTCTTT. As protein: CSAYTGAGGAFF.

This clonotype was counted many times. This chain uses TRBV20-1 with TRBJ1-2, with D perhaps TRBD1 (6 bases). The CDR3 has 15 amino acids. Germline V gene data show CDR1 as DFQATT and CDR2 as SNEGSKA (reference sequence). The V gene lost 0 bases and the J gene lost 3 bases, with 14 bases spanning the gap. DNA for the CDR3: TGCAGTGCTAGAGACACCAGGGGAGGGGACTATGGCTACACCTTC. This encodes CSARDTRGGDYGYTF.

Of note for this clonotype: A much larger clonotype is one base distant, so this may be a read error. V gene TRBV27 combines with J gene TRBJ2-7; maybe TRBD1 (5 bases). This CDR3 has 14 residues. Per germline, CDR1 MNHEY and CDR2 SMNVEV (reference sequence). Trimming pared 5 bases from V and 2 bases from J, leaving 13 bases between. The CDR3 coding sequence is TGTGCCAGCAGTCCAAGCGACAGAGCCTACGAGCAGTACTTC. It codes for CASSPSDRAYEQYF.

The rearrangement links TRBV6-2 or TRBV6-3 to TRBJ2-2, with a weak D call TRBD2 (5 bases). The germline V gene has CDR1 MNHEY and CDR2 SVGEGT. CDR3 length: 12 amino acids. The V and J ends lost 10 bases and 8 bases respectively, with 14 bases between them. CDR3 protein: CATQEAGGELFF. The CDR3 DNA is TGTGCCACCCAAGAGGCGGGTGGGGAGCTGTTTTTT.

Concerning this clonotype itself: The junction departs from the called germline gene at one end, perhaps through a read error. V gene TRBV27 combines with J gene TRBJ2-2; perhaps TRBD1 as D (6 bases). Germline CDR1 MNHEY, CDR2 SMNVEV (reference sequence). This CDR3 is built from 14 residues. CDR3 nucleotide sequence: TGTGCCAGCAGTTGGACAGATTACACCGGGGAGCCGTTTTTT. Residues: CASSWTDYTGEPFF.

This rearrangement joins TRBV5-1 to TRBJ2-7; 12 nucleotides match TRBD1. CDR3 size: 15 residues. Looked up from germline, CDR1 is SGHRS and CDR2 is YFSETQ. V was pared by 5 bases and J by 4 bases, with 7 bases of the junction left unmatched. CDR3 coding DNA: TGCGCCAGCAGGGGGACAGGGGGCGCGGTTTACGAGCAGTACTTC. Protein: CASRGTGGAVYEQYF.

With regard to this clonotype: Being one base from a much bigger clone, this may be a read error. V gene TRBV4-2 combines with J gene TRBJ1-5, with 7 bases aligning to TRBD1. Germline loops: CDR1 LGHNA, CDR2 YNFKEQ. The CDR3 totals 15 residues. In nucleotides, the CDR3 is TGCGCCAGCAGCCAGGGGACAGAGAGCAAGCAGCCCCAGCATTTT. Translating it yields CASSQGTESKQPQHF.

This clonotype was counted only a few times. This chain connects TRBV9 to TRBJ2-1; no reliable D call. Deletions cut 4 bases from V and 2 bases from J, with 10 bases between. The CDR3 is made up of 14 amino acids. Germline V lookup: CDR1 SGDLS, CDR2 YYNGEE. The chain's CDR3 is CASSPDEAYNEQFF. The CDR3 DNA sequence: TGTGCCAGCAGCCCAGACGAGGCCTACAATGAGCAGTTCTTC.

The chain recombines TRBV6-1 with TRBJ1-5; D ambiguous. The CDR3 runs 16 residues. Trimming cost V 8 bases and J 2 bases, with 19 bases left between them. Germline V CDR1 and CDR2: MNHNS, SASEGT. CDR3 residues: CASGSVGPLGNQPQHF. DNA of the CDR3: TGTGCCAGCGGCAGCGTCGGCCCGCTGGGCAATCAGCCCCAGCATTTT.

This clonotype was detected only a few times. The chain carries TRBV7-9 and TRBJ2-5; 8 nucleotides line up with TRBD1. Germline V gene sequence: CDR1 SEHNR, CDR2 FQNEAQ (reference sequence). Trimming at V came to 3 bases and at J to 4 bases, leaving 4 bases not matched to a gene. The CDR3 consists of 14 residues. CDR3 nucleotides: TGTGCCAGCAGCTTGGACAGGGTCCCAGAGACCCAGTACTTC. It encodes CASSLDRVPETQYF.

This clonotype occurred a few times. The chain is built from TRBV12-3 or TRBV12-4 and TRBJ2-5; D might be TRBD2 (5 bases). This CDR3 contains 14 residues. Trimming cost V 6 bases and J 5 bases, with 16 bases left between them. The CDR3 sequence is CASSLGRRWETQYF. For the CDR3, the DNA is TGTGCCAGCAGCCTCGGGCGGAGGTGGGAGACCCAGTACTTC.